A selection of T cell receptor beta chains follows, all from one sample in a study of T cells in Graves' hyperthyroidism and ophthalmopathy. Each CDR3 protein gets one entry after TCRdb re-called the multiplex PCR reads with MiXCR. Of around 500,000 distinct CDR3 sequences in the sample, around 15% were seen once. The material sequenced was blood. These receptors all come from a woman between 40 and 55 years old with Graves' hyperthyroidism. Each CDR3 is given with its conserved first and last residue. D genes are given only for firm matches. Size is omitted from some rows. Given values are once, few, many or a class for expanded clones.

j_gene	v_gene	d_gene	abundance	CDR3aa	CDR3nt
TRBJ1-6	TRBV6-1	NA	few	CASSASGIPPLHF	TGTGCCAGCAGCGCCTCGGGGATTCCACCCCTCCACTTT
TRBJ2-7	TRBV12-5	NA	NA	CASGLFGSYEQYF	TGTGCTAGTGGTTTATTCGGGTCCTACGAGCAGTACTTC
TRBJ2-3	TRBV7-2	TRBD2	many	CASSTGTSGTSTDTQYF	TGTGCCAGCAGCACCGGGACTAGCGGAACTAGCACAGATACGCAGTATTTT
TRBJ2-3	TRBV12-3/TRBV12-4	TRBD2	many	CASSYLLGLAGEDTQYF	TGTGCCAGCAGCTACCTCCTGGGACTAGCGGGAGAAGATACGCAGTATTTT
TRBJ2-3	TRBV4-2	NA	NA	CATRGRGADTQYF	TGTGCCACGCGCGGAAGAGGGGCAGATACGCAGTATTTT
TRBJ1-1	TRBV20-1	NA	many	CSAPMGGQNTEAFF	TGCAGTGCTCCTATGGGAGGTCAGAACACTGAAGCTTTCTTT
TRBJ2-3	TRBV11-2	TRBD1	many	CASRVLQGADTQYF	TGTGCCAGCAGGGTTTTACAGGGGGCAGATACGCAGTATTTT
TRBJ2-2	TRBV24-1	TRBD1	many	CATSDSRSRGRGGELFF	TGTGCCACCAGTGACTCCCGGAGCAGGGGGCGCGGCGGGGAGCTGTTTTTT
TRBJ1-1	TRBV28	NA	many	CASSLPGVLNTEAFF	TGTGCCAGCAGTCTGCCGGGGGTCTTAAACACTGAAGCTTTCTTT
TRBJ2-5	TRBV6-1	NA	NA	CASRIGQLYVTQYF	TGTGCCAGCAGGATCGGACAGTTATATGTGACCCAGTACTTC
TRBJ1-1	TRBV9	TRBD1	NA	CASSTTGNNLNTEAFF	TGTGCCAGCAGCACGACAGGGAACAATTTGAACACTGAAGCTTTCTTT
TRBJ2-1	TRBV3-1	TRBD1	many	CASSHQTGPDYNEQFF	TGTGCCAGCAGCCACCAGACAGGGCCTGACTACAATGAGCAGTTCTTC
TRBJ2-5	TRBV12-3/TRBV12-4	NA	many	CASSSKAGSQETQYF	TGTGCCAGCAGCTCTAAGGCGGGGTCTCAAGAGACCCAGTACTTC
TRBJ2-7	TRBV20-1	TRBD2	many	CSARDGEGREQYF	TGCAGTGCTAGAGATGGGGAGGGGAGGGAGCAGTACTTC
TRBJ2-3	TRBV2	TRBD2	NA	CASSVRLAGGTDTQYF	TGTGCCAGCAGTGTACGACTAGCGGGAGGCACAGATACGCAGTATTTT
TRBJ1-5	TRBV15	NA	NA	CATSRDGGRGNQPQHF	TGTGCCACCAGCAGAGACGGGGGGAGAGGCAATCAGCCCCAGCATTTT
TRBJ2-7	TRBV5-1	TRBD2	many	CASSLTSGGYEQYF	TGCGCCAGCAGCTTGACTAGCGGGGGGTACGAGCAGTACTTC
TRBJ2-7	TRBV6-5	TRBD2	many	CASSYSILAGDYEQYF	TGTGCCAGCAGTTACTCGATTCTAGCGGGAGACTACGAGCAGTACTTC
TRBJ2-2	TRBV20-1	NA	few	CSARSPVGNTGELFF	TGCAGTGCTAGGAGCCCGGTGGGAAACACCGGGGAGCTGTTTTTT
TRBJ2-3	TRBV20-1	TRBD1	many	CMASDRDSTDTQYF	TGCATGGCCTCCGACAGGGACAGCACAGATACGCAGTATTTT
TRBJ1-2	TRBV30	NA	many	CAWTPGIGYGYTF	TGTGCCTGGACCCCAGGGATAGGCTATGGCTACACCTTC
TRBJ2-1	TRBV20-1	NA	many	CSAFSDEQFF	TGCAGTGCCTTTAGCGATGAGCAGTTCTTC
TRBJ2-7	TRBV20-1	NA	many	CSASPGGSYEQYF	TGCAGTGCTAGTCCAGGGGGGTCCTACGAGCAGTACTTC